This is a list of T cell receptor beta chains from one sample in a study of early T cells in non-severe SARS-CoV-2 infection. TCRdb passed the 5' RACE reads through MiXCR, listing each CDR3 protein once. The table includes more than 90,000 distinct CDR3 sequences, about 12% detected once. Input material: whole blood. The receptors stem from an adult who was a healthcare worker with PCR-confirmed SARS-CoV-2 infection or an uninfected control (not recorded which). The CDR3 runs from the conserved cysteine through the conserved F or W. Fields, in order: clone size, J gene, D gene, V gene, CDR3 protein, CDR3 DNA. The D gene is left open where the match is weak. Rows give clone size only sometimes, using once, few, many, or a class for an expanded clone.

few,TRBJ2-3,TRBD2,TRBV4-2,CASSPAHFSGGTDTQYF,TGTGCCAGCAGCCCCGCTCACTTTAGCGGGGGGACAGATACGCAGTATTTT
.,TRBJ2-1,.,TRBV29-1,CSAGARSLPYNEQFF,TGCAGCGCGGGAGCTCGGAGCCTTCCTTACAATGAGCAGTTCTTC
.,TRBJ2-5,.,TRBV7-9,CASSSRGAETQYF,TGTGCCAGCAGCTCTCGGGGGGCAGAGACCCAGTACTTC
.,TRBJ1-5,.,TRBV20-1,CSAPDGYSNQPQHF,TGCAGTGCTCCGGACGGGTATAGCAATCAGCCCCAGCATTTT
many,TRBJ1-2,TRBD1,TRBV28,CASGYRGDDPYGYTF,TGTGCCAGCGGGTACAGGGGCGACGATCCCTATGGCTACACCTTC
few,TRBJ1-2,.,TRBV7-9,CASSPRIRNYTF,TGTGCCAGCAGCCCGAGAATACGGAACTACACCTTC
few,TRBJ1-6,.,TRBV7-3,CASSLTPRSPLHF,TGTGCCAGCAGCTTAACGCCCCGTTCACCCCTCCACTTT
few,TRBJ1-2,TRBD1,TRBV18,CASAPGTGALARSGYTF,TGTGCCAGCGCTCCCGGGACAGGGGCTCTCGCTCGTAGTGGCTACACCTTC
many,TRBJ1-5,.,TRBV18,CASSPQGREQPQHF,TGTGCCAGCTCACCACAGGGACGGGAGCAGCCCCAGCATTTT
few,TRBJ2-2,TRBD1,TRBV10-3,CAITRGDRQFTGELFF,TGTGCCATCACCCGAGGGGACAGGCAATTCACCGGGGAGCTGTTTTTT
many,TRBJ2-2,TRBD1,TRBV5-6,CASSGEGALNTGELFF,TGTGCCAGCAGCGGTGAGGGGGCCCTGAACACCGGGGAGCTGTTTTTT
.,TRBJ2-7,TRBD1,TRBV11-2,CASSRPGQGAYEQYF,TGTGCCAGCAGCCGACCGGGACAGGGGGCCTACGAGCAGTACTTC
many,TRBJ2-2,.,TRBV4-3,CASSQERGTGELFF,TGCGCCAGCAGCCAAGAAAGGGGGACCGGGGAGCTGTTTTTT
.,TRBJ2-5,TRBD1,TRBV6-2/TRBV6-3,CASGKQGGQETQYF,TGTGCCAGCGGAAAACAGGGGGGACAAGAGACCCAGTACTTC
few,TRBJ2-7,TRBD1,TRBV9,CASGTGHSYEQYF,TGTGCCAGCGGGACAGGACACTCCTACGAGCAGTACTTC
few,TRBJ1-2,.,TRBV29-1,CSVEKGPGYGYTF,TGCAGCGTTGAAAAGGGTCCGGGATATGGCTACACCTTC
.,TRBJ1-2,.,TRBV4-1,CASSQAPAGRNYGYTF,TGCGCCAGCAGCCAAGCACCCGCGGGGCGTAACTATGGCTACACCTTC
few,TRBJ2-5,TRBD2,TRBV11-2,CASSSILAGGYQETQYF,TGTGCCAGCAGCTCCATACTAGCGGGGGGGTACCAAGAGACCCAGTACTTC
many,TRBJ2-2,.,TRBV20-1,CSARDGWGTGELFF,TGCAGTGCTAGAGATGGGTGGGGGACCGGGGAGCTGTTTTTT
few,TRBJ1-1,TRBD1,TRBV29-1,CSVYTGVNTEAFF,TGCAGCGTATATACAGGGGTGAACACTGAAGCTTTCTTT
few,TRBJ2-1,.,TRBV11-1,CASSFTVNEQFF,TGTGCCAGCAGCTTCACGGTCAATGAGCAGTTCTTC
.,TRBJ2-7,.,TRBV5-4,CASSLTGPTGRPADEQYF,TGTGCCAGCAGCTTGACCGGGCCGACGGGACGGCCAGCGGACGAGCAGTACTTC
few,TRBJ1-1,.,TRBV9,CASRSGTLENTEAFF,TGTGCCAGCAGGTCCGGGACCCTGGAAAACACTGAAGCTTTCTTT
once,TRBJ1-4,TRBD1,TRBV13,CASSWGQNEKLFF,TGTGCCAGCAGTTGGGGACAGAATGAAAAACTGTTTTTT
many,TRBJ2-3,.,TRBV7-9,CASSLEGRTDTQYF,TGTGCCAGCAGCTTAGAGGGGCGGACAGATACGCAGTATTTT
.,TRBJ2-1,TRBD2,TRBV11-2,CASSLAPGLAGVNAYNEQFF,TGTGCCAGCAGCTTAGCCCCGGGACTAGCGGGGGTTAACGCCTACAATGAGCAGTTCTTC
.,TRBJ2-3,TRBD2,TRBV19,CASSTHRTSGPTDMQYF,TGTGCCAGTAGTACCCACCGGACTAGCGGGCCAACAGATATGCAGTATTTT
few,TRBJ1-1,.,TRBV20-1,CSARRQNTEAFF,TGCAGTGCTAGGCGTCAGAACACTGAAGCTTTCTTT
many,TRBJ1-1,TRBD1,TRBV6-5,CASNRQGVDEAFF,TGTGCCAGCAACAGACAGGGGGTTGATGAAGCTTTCTTT
few,TRBJ2-1,TRBD2,TRBV29-1,CSGAGTSGSYNEQFF,TGCAGCGGCGCTGGGACTAGCGGTTCCTACAATGAGCAGTTCTTC
few,TRBJ2-3,.,TRBV7-2,CASSLAGLTHHF,TGTGCCAGCAGCTTAGCGGGACTTACCCACCATTTT
few,TRBJ1-1,.,TRBV18,CASSPSLGNTEAFF,TGTGCCAGCTCACCAAGTCTGGGTAACACTGAAGCTTTCTTT
many,TRBJ2-1,.,TRBV3-1,CASSLEKGLPAF,TGTGCCAGCAGCCTAGAGAAGGGACTGCCGGCCTTC
many,TRBJ2-4,.,TRBV20-1,CSARTGTAKNIQYF,TGCAGTGCTAGGACAGGAACGGCCAAAAACATTCAGTACTTC
few,TRBJ1-6,.,TRBV12-3/TRBV12-4,CASTLGTANSPLHF,TGTGCCAGCACCCTCGGGACGGCCAATTCACCCCTCCACTTT
.,TRBJ1-1,TRBD1,TRBV2,CASRRQGTTEAFF,TGTGCCAGCAGGCGACAGGGTACAACTGAAGCTTTCTTT
many,TRBJ2-1,.,TRBV11-2,CASSFTDSKGGEQFF,TGTGCCAGCAGCTTTACGGACTCTAAGGGGGGTGAGCAGTTCTTC
few,TRBJ2-1,.,TRBV7-6,CASSASLSYNEQFF,TGTGCCAGCAGCGCCAGTCTCTCCTACAATGAGCAGTTCTTC
.,TRBJ2-1,.,TRBV29-1,CSVEGRNEQFF,TGCAGCGTTGAGGGCCGCAATGAGCAGTTCTTC
.,TRBJ1-4,.,TRBV7-9,CASSLGTDNEKLFF,TGTGCCAGCAGCTTAGGGACAGATAATGAAAAACTGTTTTTT
.,TRBJ2-2,.,TRBV13,CASSRSTGELFF,TGTGCCAGCAGCCGGAGCACCGGGGAGCTGTTTTTT
many,TRBJ2-1,.,TRBV4-3,CASSQGELISYNEQFF,TGCGCCAGCAGCCAAGGTGAACTAATCTCCTACAATGAGCAGTTCTTC
many,TRBJ1-6,TRBD1,TRBV20-1,CSATGQVNSPLHF,TGCAGTGCCACGGGACAGGTTAATTCACCCCTCCACTTT
.,TRBJ2-5,.,TRBV29-1,CSVARRAAQETQYF,TGCAGCGTTGCAAGACGGGCGGCACAAGAGACCCAGTACTTC
many,TRBJ2-2,.,TRBV7-2,CASSSQGLSTGELFF,TGTGCCAGCAGCTCCCAGGGTTTGAGCACCGGGGAGCTGTTTTTT
many,TRBJ2-2,TRBD2,TRBV7-9,CASSLQGTSFGTGELFF,TGTGCCAGCAGCCTCCAGGGGACTAGCTTCGGCACCGGGGAGCTGTTTTTT
.,TRBJ2-5,TRBD1,TRBV7-9,CASSLQRSDRKKETQYF,TGTGCCAGCAGCTTACAACGGTCGGACAGGAAAAAAGAGACCCAGTACTTC
few,TRBJ2-2,.,TRBV28,CASSAPAEDLSGELFF,TGTGCCAGCAGTGCGCCAGCGGAGGACCTATCCGGGGAGCTGTTTTTT
.,TRBJ2-3,TRBD1,TRBV5-8,CAGRGRADTQYF,TGTGCCGGCAGGGGGCGGGCAGATACGCAGTATTTT
few,TRBJ1-5,.,TRBV20-1,CSARDPGQPQHF,TGCAGTGCTAGAGATCCAGGTCAGCCCCAGCATTTT
few,TRBJ2-5,.,TRBV7-9,CASSGRGPETQYF,TGTGCCAGCAGCGGGCGGGGCCCGGAGACCCAGTACTTC